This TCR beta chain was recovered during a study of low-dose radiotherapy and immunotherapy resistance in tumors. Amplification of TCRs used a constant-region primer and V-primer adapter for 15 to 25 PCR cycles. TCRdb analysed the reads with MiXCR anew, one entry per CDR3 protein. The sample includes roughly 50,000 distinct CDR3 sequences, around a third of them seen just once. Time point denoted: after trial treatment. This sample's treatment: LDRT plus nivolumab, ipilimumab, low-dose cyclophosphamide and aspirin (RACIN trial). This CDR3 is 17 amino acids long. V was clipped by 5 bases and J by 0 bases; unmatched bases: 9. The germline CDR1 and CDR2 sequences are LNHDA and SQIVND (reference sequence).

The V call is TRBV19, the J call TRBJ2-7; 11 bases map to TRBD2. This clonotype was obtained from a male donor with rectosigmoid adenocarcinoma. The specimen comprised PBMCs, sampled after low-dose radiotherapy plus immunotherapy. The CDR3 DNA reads TGTGCCAGTAGTGTCTCCGGGACTAGCGGTTCCTCCTACGAGCAGTACTTC. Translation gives CASSVSGTSGSSYEQYF.